These T cell receptor beta chains were read from a single sample in a study of response to subunit inactivated influenza vaccine. Via MiXCR, TCRdb re-called the RT-PCR reads, giving one row per CDR3 protein. The repertoire includes around 180,000 distinct CDR3 sequences, about 9% of them detected once, and 9.5% to 13% sits in the top ten. The material was non-naive T cells sorted from PBMCs, obtained on the day of vaccination. These receptors came from a man between 50 and 59 years old who received an inactivated influenza vaccine. CDR3s include the opening cysteine and the closing phenylalanine or tryptophan. Fields, in order: V gene, D gene, clone size, J gene, CDR3 protein, CDR3 DNA. A D gene is named only where the DNA matches it firmly. The size entry is marked missing in some rows and otherwise reads once, few, many or a size class.

TRBV18	-	-	TRBJ2-1	CASSPSLSSYNEQFF	TGTGCCAGCTCACCTTCACTTAGCTCCTACAATGAGCAGTTCTTC
TRBV7-2	TRBD1	few	TRBJ1-1	CASRRTGSNTEAFF	TGTGCCAGCAGACGGACAGGAAGTAACACTGAAGCTTTCTTT
TRBV7-2	TRBD1	many	TRBJ2-2	CASRTGTGRTGELFF	TGTGCCAGCAGAACCGGGACAGGGAGGACCGGGGAGCTGTTTTTT
TRBV5-1	TRBD1	-	TRBJ2-7	CASSLFGGQGYEQYF	TGCGCCAGCAGCTTGTTTGGGGGACAGGGCTACGAGCAGTACTTC
TRBV6-2/TRBV6-3	-	few	TRBJ2-3	CASSPTGTPGDTQYF	TGTGCCAGCAGTCCGACCGGGACCCCCGGCGATACGCAGTATTTT
TRBV7-6	-	once	TRBJ2-3	CASGYGGSPTDTQYF	TGTGCCAGCGGCTATGGGGGGTCCCCCACAGATACGCAGTATTTT
TRBV27	-	-	TRBJ1-5	CASSFVGNQPQHF	TGTGCCAGCAGTTTCGTGGGCAATCAGCCCCAGCATTTT
TRBV30	-	many	TRBJ1-2	CAWSVAVGYGYTF	TGTGCCTGGAGTGTGGCAGTTGGCTATGGCTACACCTTC
TRBV5-1	TRBD2	-	TRBJ2-3	CASSYQSSGRTDTQYF	TGCGCCAGCAGCTACCAATCTAGCGGGAGAACAGATACGCAGTATTTT
TRBV20-1	-	many	TRBJ1-2	CSALRVPDGYTF	TGCAGTGCTCTTCGCGTGCCCGATGGCTACACCTTC
TRBV28	-	few	TRBJ2-5	CASSSRTEYQETQYF	TGTGCCAGCAGTTCCCGGACAGAGTACCAAGAGACCCAGTACTTC
TRBV4-1	-	-	TRBJ2-7	CASSQGDTGLTYEQYF	TGCGCCAGCAGCCAAGGAGATACCGGGCTAACCTACGAGCAGTACTTC
TRBV20-1	TRBD1	-	TRBJ1-5	CSAGVQGGNQPQHF	TGCAGTGCTGGAGTACAGGGGGGCAATCAGCCCCAGCATTTT
TRBV11-2	-	-	TRBJ2-2	CASSLNRGSGELFF	TGTGCCAGCAGCTTAAATCGGGGATCCGGGGAGCTGTTTTTT
TRBV5-1	-	many	TRBJ1-1	CASSLGGTQGTEAFF	TGCGCCAGCAGCTTGGGGGGGACACAAGGGACTGAAGCTTTCTTT
TRBV20-1	TRBD1	many	TRBJ1-5	CSARILRGNQPQHF	TGCAGTGCTAGGATACTCAGGGGGAATCAGCCCCAGCATTTT
TRBV6-2/TRBV6-3	TRBD1	-	TRBJ1-1	CASSYTMGRGPGEAFF	TGTGCCAGCAGTTACACAATGGGGAGGGGGCCTGGTGAAGCTTTCTTT
TRBV7-3	-	few	TRBJ1-1	CASSLGGRVNTEAFF	TGTGCCAGCAGCTTAGGGGGGCGCGTGAACACTGAAGCTTTCTTT
TRBV15	TRBD2	-	TRBJ2-7	CATSTGGGSGNEQYF	TGTGCCACCAGCACGGGAGGAGGGAGCGGCAACGAGCAGTACTTC
TRBV4-3	-	-	TRBJ2-7	CASSHVHTKDGTYEQYF	TGCGCCAGCAGCCATGTGCATACGAAGGACGGCACCTACGAGCAGTACTTC
TRBV5-1	TRBD2	few	TRBJ2-3	CASTYGGAGDTQYF	TGCGCCAGCACCTACGGGGGGGCCGGCGATACGCAGTATTTT
TRBV3-1	-	few	TRBJ1-2	CASSQDQLTLVTYTF	TGTGCCAGCAGCCAAGATCAGTTAACGCTGGTGACTTACACCTTC
TRBV7-8	TRBD2	many	TRBJ2-1	CASSRLSGGAGNEQFF	TGTGCCAGCAGCAGATTGAGCGGGGGGGCCGGGAATGAGCAGTTCTTC
TRBV6-5	-	many	TRBJ2-7	CASSYLLSTDYEQYF	TGTGCCAGCAGTTATTTACTGTCAACCGACTACGAGCAGTACTTC
TRBV28	-	many	TRBJ2-7	CAASRGSLPSSYEQYF	TGTGCCGCCAGCCGGGGCAGCCTGCCGAGCTCCTACGAGCAGTACTTC
TRBV7-2	TRBD1	-	TRBJ1-2	CASSLSLTGPYGYTF	TGTGCCAGCAGCTTGAGTTTGACAGGGCCCTATGGCTACACCTTC
TRBV4-2	-	-	TRBJ1-1	CASRVAGNTEAFF	TGTGCCAGCAGAGTTGCAGGGAACACTGAAGCTTTCTTT
TRBV3-1	TRBD2	-	TRBJ2-1	CASSEIERGIEQFF	TGTGCCAGCAGTGAGATAGAGCGGGGGATTGAGCAGTTCTTC
TRBV28	-	many	TRBJ2-1	CASREIARSYNEQFF	TGTGCCAGCAGGGAGATCGCACGTTCCTACAATGAGCAGTTCTTC
TRBV20-1	-	few	TRBJ1-2	CSARTDNYGYTF	TGCAGTGCTAGGACAGATAACTATGGCTACACCTTC
TRBV5-1	-	many	TRBJ2-2	CASSFPTDHGELFF	TGCGCCAGCAGCTTCCCAACAGATCACGGGGAGCTGTTTTTT
TRBV5-1	TRBD2	few	TRBJ2-1	CASSLSGLAVGEQFF	TGCGCCAGCAGCTTGAGTGGACTAGCGGTCGGTGAGCAGTTCTTC
TRBV3-1	-	-	TRBJ1-5	CASSLSLGNQPQHF	TGTGCCAGCAGCCTCTCATTGGGGAATCAGCCCCAGCATTTT
TRBV20-1	-	-	TRBJ2-5	CGGDRQETQYF	TGCGGGGGGGACAGGCAAGAGACCCAGTACTTC
TRBV7-2	-	few	TRBJ1-1	CASSFQGGRNTEAFF	TGTGCCAGCAGCTTCCAAGGGGGAAGGAACACTGAAGCTTTCTTT
TRBV29-1	-	many	TRBJ1-1	CSVASRRDTEAFF	TGCAGCGTTGCCTCGCGGCGGGACACTGAAGCTTTCTTT
TRBV5-6	TRBD1	-	TRBJ2-1	CASSPGQYPDEQFF	TGTGCCAGCAGCCCGGGACAGTACCCCGATGAGCAGTTCTTC
TRBV2	TRBD1	few	TRBJ1-1	CASIRGADRGVSEAFF	TGTGCCAGCATCCGGGGGGCGGACAGGGGTGTCTCTGAAGCTTTCTTT
TRBV4-1	-	many	TRBJ1-2	CASSRPGPGGYTF	TGCGCCAGCAGCCGTCCAGGGCCAGGTGGCTACACCTTC
TRBV3-1	-	-	TRBJ2-3	CASSPSTSIDTQYF	TGTGCCAGCAGCCCGTCAACTAGTATAGATACGCAGTATTTT
TRBV18	-	few	TRBJ1-1	CASSPTYGRNTEAFF	TGTGCCAGCTCACCAACTTACGGGAGGAACACTGAAGCCTTCTTT
TRBV27	-	-	TRBJ2-1	CASSLAGSRHYNEQFF	TGTGCCAGCAGTTTAGCGGGCAGCCGACACTACAATGAGCAGTTCTTC
TRBV20-1	TRBD1	many	TRBJ1-2	CSARGQGSYTF	TGCAGTGCTAGAGGACAGGGGAGCTACACCTTC
TRBV12-3/TRBV12-4	TRBD2	-	TRBJ2-1	CASSLIAGGSNEQFF	TGTGCCAGCAGTTTAATAGCGGGGGGAAGTAATGAGCAGTTCTTC
TRBV20-1	-	many	TRBJ2-1	CSARMGRARNEQFF	TGCAGTGCTAGAATGGGTCGGGCCCGAAATGAGCAGTTCTTC
TRBV28	-	few	TRBJ1-4	CASSTQNGEKLFF	TGTGCCAGCAGCACACAGAATGGTGAAAAACTGTTTTTT
TRBV6-5	TRBD2	-	TRBJ2-7	CASSYPTTSGMAYEQYF	TGTGCCAGCAGTTACCCTACGACTAGCGGGATGGCCTACGAGCAGTACTTC
TRBV5-1	TRBD1	-	TRBJ1-2	CAKMTGVGVYGYTF	TGCGCCAAGATGACAGGGGTCGGCGTTTATGGCTACACCTTC
TRBV28	-	-	TRBJ2-7	CASSEGQRLYEHYF	TGTGCCAGCAGTGAAGGACAGAGACTCTACGAGCACTACTTC
TRBV18	-	-	TRBJ2-5	CASSPGRSETQHF	TGTGCCAGCTCACCGGGACGCTCGGAGACCCAGCACTTC
TRBV11-2	-	few	TRBJ1-2	CASSLDGSTGGYTF	TGTGCCAGCAGCTTAGATGGTTCAACCGGTGGCTACACCTTC
TRBV18	-	few	TRBJ2-1	CASSPSRSNEQFF	TGTGCCAGCTCACCTTCCAGGAGCAATGAGCAGTTCTTC
TRBV7-6	-	-	TRBJ2-5	CASSSRRTQYF	TGTGCCAGCAGCTCTCGTAGGACCCAGTACTTC
TRBV7-2	-	-	TRBJ1-6	CASSLDGLNSPLHF	TGTGCCAGCAGCTTAGACGGTTTGAATTCACCCCTCCACTTT
TRBV20-1	-	few	TRBJ1-2	CSASSGTYGYTF	TGCAGTGCTAGCTCGGGGACCTATGGCTACACCTTC